This T cell receptor (beta chain) was obtained from a study of somatic mutations in cytotoxic T cells in rheumatoid arthritis (dated by TCRdb to about 2017). With regard to the full study: Peripheral blood (roughly 33 ml EDTA) was collected from patients immediately after diagnosis and before any treatment began. Some T-cell populations stained with V beta antibodies were sorted by flow on a FACSAria II or Sony SH800 to nearly 100% purity, with sorted V beta1+ cells additionally subjected to TCRB sequencing. In newly diagnosed rheumatoid arthritis without treatment, the study examined if expanded CD8+ T-cell clones harbor somatic mutations, relying on TCRB deep sequencing to characterize clonality. TCRB deep sequencing was performed for approximately 60 rheumatoid arthritis patients and 20 or so healthy controls. Patient and control groups had essentially identical median ages.

Beyond this particular receptor, the publication reports: Several identical CD8+ TCRB sequences were found in both blood and synovial fluid, and in about an eighth of the 65 patients the largest CD8+ clone exceeded 20% of CD8+ cells. It was unknown which antigens the expanded CD8+ clones targeted, and their absence from virus-specific databases did not exclude viral specificity. CD8+ T-cell clonality in rheumatoid arthritis patients was not significantly different from that in age-matched healthy controls. CD8+ clonality increased with age in patients (Spearman r ~ 0.47) but not in healthy controls.

TCRB CDR3 sequencing used the immunoSEQ assay on genomic DNA. The authors' pipeline ran thus. Published virus-specific TCRB sequences were compared with patient CD8+ clones larger than 1%, and only a few matches were found. Only productive TCRB rearrangements were included in the analyses. Clonality was calculated as a Shannon entropy-based productive clonality index, and a clone was defined by a unique TCRB CDR3 sequence. Repertoire overlap between two samples was calculated from the template counts of each clone relative to total templates per sample. Flow cytometry-measured V-gene usage correlated with V-gene usage from TCRB sequencing, with a Spearman r of less than 0.65. Imported from immuneACCESS, the table was reduced by TCRdb to in-frame sequences with V and J called. These copies leave out some clones; in studies compared against another copy, an unresolved V gene accounts for under half, and the cause of the remainder is not known. From that table come the V and J calls and clone size; the DNA was used to work out D and trimming. The table for this sample lists some 14,000 clones; 70% to 75% of them were counted only once. About 14% of the sample comes from the top ten.

On an AutoMACS, CD4+ and CD8+ cells were isolated via positive magnetic bead selection, and their purity was verified by flow cytometry. After a first flow cytometry screen using a TCR V beta antibody panel, clonal expansions were characterized through TCRB deep sequencing of sorted CD8+ fractions. Isolation of peripheral blood mononuclear cells was done through Ficoll-Paque PLUS density gradient separation. Using Nucleospin Tissue or Tissue XS kits, DNA was extracted from CD4-enriched, CD8-enriched or PBMC samples, with quantification by a Qubit 2.0 fluorometer. This clone was observed a few times. The antigen this receptor binds is unknown. Qualities for individual bases were not recorded, and no much larger clone is one base off. The source material was CD8+ T cells sorted from blood. The clonotype was recovered from an adult with rheumatoid arthritis.

The CDR3 reads CASSPSRGEQYF. The nucleotide sequence is given as TGTGCCAGCAGCCCCTCCCGGGGCGAGCAGTACTTC. This sequence uses TRBV5-5 and TRBJ2-7, with a tentative D gene TRBD2 over 5 matching bases. The germline V gene encodes CDR1 SGHKS and CDR2 YYEKEE (reference sequence). CDR3 length: 12 amino acids, cysteine to phenylalanine. The CDR3 DNA has 36 bases and is translated from base 1. The trim is 4 bases for V and 6 bases for J, with a gap of 11 bases between the germline ends.